This record concerns one T cell receptor beta chain sequence. The CDR3 is 11 amino acids. Germline CDR1 is SGHVS and CDR2 is FNYEAQ. Trimming left V 2 bases short and J 3 bases short, with 0 bases between. Survey-level TCR beta sequencing used the immunoSEQ assay. Here immunoSEQ multiplex PCR was the method, and the copy in TCRdb shows in-frame clones only, minus some. The sample carries tens of thousands of clones, roughly 93% recorded once. The V and J genes are TRBV7-6 and TRBJ2-3; no clear D gene. The sample comprised PBMCs. The receptor was derived from a man aged 40-49 years with rheumatoid arthritis. This CDR3 reads CASSLTDTQYF. The DNA for the CDR3 is TGTGCCAGCAGCTTAACAGATACGCAGTATTTT. The whole variable domain, filled in from reference TRBV7-6 and TRBJ2-3, reads GAGVSQSPRYKVTKRGQDVALRCDPISGHVSLYWYRQALGQGPEFLTYFNYEAQQDKSGLPNDRFSAERPEGSISTLTIQRTEQRDSAMYRCASSLTDTQYFGPGTRLTVL.